The rows below give T cell receptor beta chains drawn from one sample of a study of cytomegalovirus exposure and HLA in healthy donors. Only in-frame clones appear in the TCRdb table, and some are missing; sequencing was by immunoSEQ multiplex PCR. The table includes just over 150,000 clones, around 84% detected once. Input material: PBMCs. Source of these receptors: a man aged 50 to 59 in good health and CMV-seropositive. CDR3s include the opening cysteine and the closing phenylalanine or tryptophan. Fields, in order: J gene, V gene, CDR3 protein.

j_call: TRBJ2-3; v_call: TRBV5-4; cdr3_aa: CASTPLRLAGRPPTDTQYF
j_call: TRBJ2-3; v_call: TRBV15; cdr3_aa: CATSRPSGGLVDTQYF
j_call: TRBJ1-1; v_call: TRBV21-1; cdr3_aa: CASSKFNRDRTEAFF
j_call: TRBJ2-1; v_call: TRBV2; cdr3_aa: CASSGDRYNEQFF
j_call: TRBJ1-2; v_call: TRBV29-1; cdr3_aa: CSVLHGQPYGYTF
j_call: TRBJ2-3; v_call: TRBV9; cdr3_aa: CASQNLAESTDTQYF
j_call: TRBJ2-2; v_call: TRBV6-5; cdr3_aa: CASSGTSNTGELFF
j_call: TRBJ1-1; v_call: TRBV5-6; cdr3_aa: CASSLWQGEAFF
j_call: TRBJ1-6; v_call: TRBV6-5; cdr3_aa: CASRGDTNSPLHF
j_call: TRBJ1-1; v_call: TRBV10-2; cdr3_aa: CARPTGLNTEAFF
j_call: TRBJ1-2; v_call: TRBV14; cdr3_aa: CASSQDRIWQGANGYTF
j_call: TRBJ1-1; v_call: TRBV11-2; cdr3_aa: CASSPNREPWAFF
j_call: TRBJ1-6; v_call: TRBV19; cdr3_aa: CASTSEGNSPLHF
j_call: TRBJ2-1; v_call: TRBV7-8; cdr3_aa: CASSFRDRVHEQFF
j_call: TRBJ1-1; v_call: TRBV30; cdr3_aa: CAWSNRGSTEAFF
j_call: TRBJ1-4; v_call: TRBV6-1; cdr3_aa: CASSPGDRANEKLFF
j_call: TRBJ2-1; v_call: TRBV5-5; cdr3_aa: CASSIDSGNYNEQFF
j_call: TRBJ2-7; v_call: TRBV23-1; cdr3_aa: CASSRLRDRSYEQYF
j_call: TRBJ1-2; v_call: TRBV5-8; cdr3_aa: CATIWDFSLGNYGYTF
j_call: TRBJ1-2; v_call: TRBV11-2; cdr3_aa: CASSLGTGEDYGYTF
j_call: TRBJ2-5; v_call: TRBV29-1; cdr3_aa: CSVGTSGGGETQYF
j_call: TRBJ2-1; v_call: TRBV5-1; cdr3_aa: CASSGAGGASYNEQFF
j_call: TRBJ2-7; v_call: TRBV5-4; cdr3_aa: CASSSLGVAGVAGAYEQYF
j_call: TRBJ2-1; v_call: TRBV27; cdr3_aa: CASSLGTSGYNEQFF
j_call: TRBJ2-1; v_call: TRBV5-1; cdr3_aa: CASSAGLVEQFF
j_call: TRBJ1-6; v_call: TRBV15; cdr3_aa: CATSRDTGFPLHF
j_call: TRBJ1-1; v_call: TRBV5-5; cdr3_aa: CASSLDGTSEAFF
j_call: TRBJ2-3; v_call: TRBV19; cdr3_aa: CASRDRPTDTQYF
j_call: TRBJ2-2; v_call: TRBV27; cdr3_aa: CASSSQGRNTGELFF
j_call: TRBJ2-2; v_call: TRBV6-6; cdr3_aa: CASIVRVNTGELFF
j_call: TRBJ2-3; v_call: TRBV6-1; cdr3_aa: CAISLQGADTQYF
j_call: TRBJ2-1; v_call: TRBV2; cdr3_aa: CASRRTSGGNNEQFF
j_call: TRBJ2-3; v_call: TRBV7-2; cdr3_aa: CASSLANPRGADTQYF
j_call: TRBJ1-2; v_call: TRBV19; cdr3_aa: CASGRRDRGHGYTF
j_call: TRBJ2-3; v_call: TRBV19; cdr3_aa: CASTKRGAGDTQYF
j_call: TRBJ1-2; v_call: TRBV19; cdr3_aa: CASKTGYGYTF
j_call: TRBJ2-4; v_call: TRBV4-2; cdr3_aa: CASSQDAGFRENIQYF
j_call: TRBJ2-7; v_call: TRBV4-2; cdr3_aa: CASSQGQGIYEQYF
j_call: TRBJ2-3; v_call: TRBV7-3; cdr3_aa: CASSLSRETDTQYF
j_call: TRBJ1-3; v_call: TRBV9; cdr3_aa: CASSVTQGTGNTIYF
j_call: TRBJ1-2; v_call: TRBV7-9; cdr3_aa: CSSSATGDRGYF
j_call: TRBJ2-3; v_call: TRBV5-1; cdr3_aa: CASSWASGVTDTQYF
j_call: TRBJ1-5; v_call: TRBV5-8; cdr3_aa: CASSLGQNNQPQHF
j_call: TRBJ1-1; v_call: TRBV11-2; cdr3_aa: CASSVGLRDTEAFF
j_call: TRBJ1-6; v_call: TRBV25-1; cdr3_aa: CASSGRDGSPLHF
j_call: TRBJ2-1; v_call: TRBV7-8; cdr3_aa: CASSLAQRGGFGEQFF
j_call: TRBJ2-2; v_call: TRBV9; cdr3_aa: CASNSNTGELFF
j_call: TRBJ1-2; v_call: TRBV27; cdr3_aa: CASSRGGAYGYTF
j_call: TRBJ2-3; v_call: TRBV5-4; cdr3_aa: CASSRGTDTDTQYF
j_call: TRBJ1-5; v_call: TRBV5-1; cdr3_aa: CASSPRDRNQPQHF
j_call: TRBJ2-1; v_call: TRBV14; cdr3_aa: CASSQRGLAGGGGQFF
j_call: TRBJ2-2; v_call: TRBV7-2; cdr3_aa: CASSLQSSGGSTGELFF
j_call: TRBJ2-5; v_call: TRBV5-1; cdr3_aa: CASSLGIGGVEETQYF
j_call: TRBJ1-5; v_call: TRBV19; cdr3_aa: CASSIVEYSNQPQHF
j_call: TRBJ1-3; v_call: TRBV5-6; cdr3_aa: CASSFRQGAGNTIYF
j_call: TRBJ2-3; v_call: TRBV2; cdr3_aa: CASKQGRGTDTQYF
j_call: TRBJ2-2; v_call: TRBV5-1; cdr3_aa: CASSWGTLTGELFF
j_call: TRBJ1-5; v_call: TRBV7-2; cdr3_aa: CASSSGGQPQHF
j_call: TRBJ1-1; v_call: TRBV10-1; cdr3_aa: CASSEGQVNTEAFF